Listed here are 26 T cell receptor beta chains from one sample, sequenced in a study of blood T cells in healthy people across ages. For the second PCR, which ran for about 6 to 11 cycles, a sample-barcoded 5' primer and a J-beta primer mix were used. A single record per CDR3 protein comes from TCRdb applying MiXCR to the 5' RACE reads. The repertoire holds about 1.6 million distinct CDR3 sequences, about 31% seen once, with 11% in the top ten. The sequencing input was blood. The receptors originated from a young woman in good health.

The V call is TRBV19, the J call TRBJ2-1; 7 nucleotides line up with TRBD1. V shed 6 bases, J shed 7 bases, and the junction held 6 bases outside the gene matches. The CDR3 runs 13 residues. The V gene's germline CDR1 is LNHDA and CDR2 SQIVND (reference sequence). As DNA, the CDR3 is TGTGCCAGTAGCACCACAGGGGAGAATGAGCAGTTCTTC. Translation: CASSTTGENEQFF.

This clonotype has a handful of counts. The V and J genes are TRBV4-3 and TRBJ2-1; 8 positions match TRBD2. J was trimmed by 2 bases and V by 1 base; bases with no gene match: 13. Germline V gene lookup returns CDR1 LGHNA and CDR2 YSLEER. This CDR3 is 19 amino acids long. CDR3 protein: CASSQVDFSAGGPYNEQFF. The CDR3 DNA follows: TGCGCCAGCAGCCAAGTAGATTTCTCGGCGGGGGGTCCCTACAATGAGCAGTTCTTC.

This clonotype was found a few times. V usage is TRBV6-5 and J usage is TRBJ2-1; 8 bases map to TRBD2. The V gene's germline CDR1 is MNHEY and CDR2 SVGAGI. V lost 8 bases to trimming and J lost 9 bases; unmatched junction nucleotides: 6. The CDR3 has 12 amino acids. The CDR3 region has the DNA TGTGCCAGCGGCGGGGGGCATAGTGAGCAGTTCTTC. Translated: CASGGGHSEQFF.

This clonotype was detected ten times or more. This chain joins TRBV12-3 or TRBV12-4 and TRBJ2-7; 11 bases match TRBD1. With V trimmed by 3 bases and J by 2 bases, 3 bases remained unmatched. The length of the CDR3 is 15 residues. The CDR3 protein is CASSFPGQGAYEQYF. The CDR3 coding sequence is TGTGCCAGCAGTTTCCCGGGACAGGGGGCCTACGAGCAGTACTTC.

This chain joins TRBV28 and TRBJ2-7; weak D call: TRBD1 (6 bases). Germline CDR1 is MDHEN and CDR2 is SYDVKM. Trimming removed 7 bases from V and 7 bases from J, with 17 bases in between. The CDR3 is made up of 13 amino acids. The CDR3 DNA is TGTGCCAGCACCGGGACACCTGTCTGGGAGCAGTACTTC. Amino acid sequence: CASTGTPVWEQYF. Drawing the rest from reference TRBV28 and TRBJ2-7, the complete variable domain is DVKVTQSSRYLVKRTGEKVFLECVQDMDHENMFWYRQDPGLGLRLIYFSYDVKMKEKGDIPEGYSVSREKKERFSLILESASTNQTSMYLCASTGTPVWEQYFGPGTRLTVT.

This clonotype occurred a few times. This chain joins TRBV20-1 and TRBJ1-4, with D possibly being TRBD1 (6 bases). Germline assignment: CDR1 DFQATT and CDR2 SNEGSKA (reference sequence). The CDR3 covers 13 residues. The germline V and J ends were trimmed by 5 bases and 3 bases, with 10 bases remaining between them. CDR3 nucleotides: TGCAGTGCTCACAGGGTTGCTAATGAAAAACTGTTTTTT. This translates into CSAHRVANEKLFF.

The rearrangement joins TRBV2 to TRBJ1-2; TRBD1 might be the D (5 bases). In germline, CDR1 is SNHLY, CDR2 FYNNEI. The CDR3 contains 13 residues. Deletions cut 4 bases from V and 4 bases from J, with 10 bases between. This chain's CDR3 is CASSGGLAYGYTF. For the CDR3, the DNA is TGTGCCAGCAGTGGGGGGTTGGCCTATGGCTACACCTTC.

In this sample, this clonotype turned up a few times. This sequence joins TRBV14 and TRBJ2-1; 9 bases align to TRBD2. The J segment lost 7 bases and the V segment lost 6 bases, leaving 10 bases of the junction unmatched. The germline V gene encodes CDR1 SGHDN and CDR2 FVKESK. The CDR3 is 15 amino acids. In DNA, the CDR3 is TGTGCCAGCAGTCGAGCGAGCGGGAGGTCGAATGAGCAGTTCTTC. Residues: CASSRASGRSNEQFF.

The chain combines TRBV4-1 with TRBJ2-5; 7 nucleotides agree with TRBD2. The last part of the DNA fits TRBJ2-7 better; the J call may be wrong. CDR1 is MGHRA, CDR2 YSYEKL, per germline. The CDR3 extends over 13 amino acids. In nucleotides, the CDR3 is TGCGCCAGCAGCCTTGCGGGGGTCGCCGAGCAGTACTTC. It is translated as CASSLAGVAEQYF.

This clonotype showed up just a few times. This chain links TRBV5-1 with TRBJ2-7, with D perhaps matching TRBD1 (6 bases). The CDR3 runs 14 residues. Per germline, CDR1 SGHRS and CDR2 YFSETQ. V was shortened by 4 bases and J by 6 bases, with 17 bases between the two germline ends. The CDR3 region has the DNA TGCGCCAGCAGCGAAACCCCAGGGGTCGGCGAGCAGTACTTC. This gives the protein CASSETPGVGEQYF.

This clonotype was observed a few times. The chain joins TRBV28 to TRBJ2-5; possibly TRBD2 for D (6 bases). The J call is in doubt because the DNA end fits TRBJ2-7 better. This CDR3 is 15 amino acids long. CDR1 is MDHEN, CDR2 SYDVKM, per germline. This chain's CDR3 is CASSFASLGGYEQYF. Here the CDR3 DNA reads TGTGCCAGCAGTTTTGCTAGCCTCGGGGGTTACGAGCAGTACTTC.

J is TRBJ2-7 and V is TRBV5-1; the D is unclear. Trimming pared 0 bases from V and 3 bases from J, leaving 10 bases between. The CDR3 has 14 amino acids. Germline CDR1 and CDR2: SGHRS and YFSETQ. Here the CDR3 reads CASSLEQHGYEQYF. The CDR3 DNA reads TGCGCCAGCAGCTTGGAACAGCATGGCTACGAGCAGTACTTC.

This clonotype was seen just once. This CDR3 reads CSALGLAGGQETQHF. In DNA, the CDR3 is TGCAGTGCCCTTGGGCTAGCGGGGGGCCAAGAGACCCAGCATTTT. V and J are TRBV20-1 and TRBJ1-5, with D maybe TRBD1 (6 bases). Deletions cut 6 bases from V and 11 bases from J, with 26 bases between. Germline-derived CDR1 and CDR2 are DFQATT and SNEGSKA (reference sequence). The CDR3 has 15 residues.

This chain connects TRBV20-1 to TRBJ2-1; D ambiguous. Germline CDR1 is DFQATT and CDR2 is SNEGSKA (reference sequence). The CDR3 is made up of 16 amino acids. Trimming took 6 bases from V and 1 from J, leaving 19 bases between them. This CDR3 reads CSALDPGSASYNEQFF. For the CDR3, the DNA is TGCAGTGCCCTAGATCCGGGTTCGGCGTCCTACAATGAGCAGTTCTTC.

In its sample, this clonotype was seen a few times. The gene calls are TRBV5-1 and TRBJ1-2, with TRBD1 as a possible D gene (5 bases). The CDR3 extends over 12 amino acids. Germline V gene sequence: CDR1 SGHRS, CDR2 YFSETQ. The V end lost 0 bases, the J end lost 8 bases, and 8 bases lay between the germline ends. CDR3 loop: CASSLGQRGYTF. The CDR3 nucleotides read TGCGCCAGCAGCTTGGGACAGAGGGGCTACACCTTC.

This clonotype came up many times. The chain employs TRBV6-1 and TRBJ1-2; D is unresolved. Trimming removed 3 bases from V and 6 bases from J, with 20 bases in between. Looked up from germline, CDR1 is MNHNS and CDR2 is SASEGT. The CDR3 extends over 16 amino acids. The CDR3 loop is CASSEPPGEPSDGYTF. The CDR3 coding sequence is TGTGCCAGCAGTGAGCCTCCTGGGGAGCCCTCCGATGGCTACACCTTC.

Notes on this clonotype: One junction end does not reproduce the germline sequence, and a read error may be involved. This chain joins TRBV27 and TRBJ2-3; 10 bases map to TRBD2. CDR1 and CDR2 from the germline V gene are MNHEY and SMNVEV (reference sequence). The CDR3 consists of 15 residues. This chain's CDR3 is CASSGLAGALDTPYF. The CDR3 DNA follows: TGTGCCAGCAGTGGGCTAGCGGGAGCTCTGGATACGCCGTATTTT.

This chain connects TRBV20-1 to TRBJ1-2; weak D call: TRBD1 (5 bases). Germline CDR1 is DFQATT and CDR2 is SNEGSKA (reference sequence). The CDR3 is made up of 14 amino acids. The germline V and J ends were trimmed by 3 bases and 6 bases, with 17 bases remaining between them. CDR3 in DNA: TGCAGTGCTAGGCGGCTGGGGGGTGAGGATGGCTACACCTTC. Its protein product is CSARRLGGEDGYTF.

There are a few counts of this clonotype. V usage is TRBV25-1 and J usage is TRBJ2-1, with D perhaps matching TRBD2 (6 bases). This CDR3 spans 14 amino acids. With 3 bases removed from V and 3 bases from J, the gap between germline ends came to 9 bases. Germline V CDR1 and CDR2: MGHDK, SYGVNS. Here the CDR3 DNA reads TGTGCCAGCAGTGATGCGGGAAACTACAATGAGCAGTTCTTC. This translates into CASSDAGNYNEQFF.

This clonotype appeared many times. This rearrangement joins TRBV15 to TRBJ2-7; no clear D gene. The germline CDR1 and CDR2 sequences are LNHNV and YYDKDF (reference sequence). V was pared by 5 bases and J by 5 bases, with 19 bases between. This CDR3 comprises 15 residues. CDR3 in DNA: TGTGCCACCAGCCCTTCGATGGACCACCAGGACGAGCAGTACTTC. Translated, it gives CATSPSMDHQDEQYF. Drawing the rest from reference TRBV15 and TRBJ2-7, the complete variable domain is DAMVIQNPRYQVTQFGKPVTLSCSQTLNHNVMYWYQQKSSQAPKLLFHYYDKDFNNEADTPDNFQSRRPNTSFCFLDIRSPGLGDTAMYLCATSPSMDHQDEQYFGPGTRLTVT.

This clonotype was observed at least ten times. The genes are TRBV7-3 and TRBJ2-1; D is unresolved. V was trimmed by 9 bases and J by 3 bases, leaving 12 bases between them. The length of the CDR3 is 13 residues. Germline values: CDR1 SGHTA, CDR2 FQGTGA. The CDR3 protein is CARRVGSYNEQFF. The CDR3 nucleotides read TGTGCCAGAAGAGTCGGTAGCTACAATGAGCAGTTCTTC.

This clonotype was counted ten times or more. This chain uses TRBV29-1 with TRBJ2-5; 10 nucleotides line up with TRBD2. Germline-derived CDR1 and CDR2 are SQVTM and ANQGSEA. With 4 bases clipped from V and 0 bases from J, the junction kept 2 bases outside the gene matches. The CDR3 has 14 residues. The CDR3 DNA reads as TGCAGCGTTGGTAGCGGGGGGTACCAAGAGACCCAGTACTTC. This translates into CSVGSGGYQETQYF.

This clonotype occurred many times. V and J are TRBV9 and TRBJ2-5; 9 bases map to TRBD1. From germline, CDR1 is SGDLS and CDR2 YYNGEE. Unmatched junction bases numbered 14, after V lost 6 bases and J lost 5 bases. This CDR3 has 16 amino acids. The CDR3 here is CASNTYGTGSGETQYF. The CDR3 DNA sequence: TGTGCCAGCAACACCTACGGGACAGGGTCTGGGGAGACCCAGTACTTC. Full variable domain (rest looked up from reference TRBV9 and TRBJ2-5): DSGVTQTPKHLITATGQRVTLRCSPRSGDLSVYWYQQSLDQGLQFLIQYYNGEERAKGNILERFSAQQFPDLHSELNLSSLELGDSALYFCASNTYGTGSGETQYFGPGTRLLVL.

This clonotype was counted ten times or more. The chain links TRBV4-1 to TRBJ2-1; 7 nucleotides agree with TRBD2. Germline CDR1 is MGHRA and CDR2 is YSYEKL. The V segment lost 0 bases and the J segment 1 base; nucleotides outside the gene matches: 6. The CDR3 loop spans 17 amino acids. DNA of the CDR3: TGCGCCAGCAGCCAAGATGGGCGGGAGAGTTCCTACAATGAGCAGTTCTTC. Translation: CASSQDGRESSYNEQFF.

The V call is TRBV5-6, the J call TRBJ2-3, with D unresolved. The CDR3 is made up of 15 amino acids. Trimming stripped 0 bases from V and 5 bases from J, with 13 bases between. Per germline, CDR1 SGHDT and CDR2 YYEEEE. Written as DNA, the CDR3 is TGTGCCAGCAGCTTGGCCCCGGAGAGAGGAGATACGCAGTATTTT. Its protein product is CASSLAPERGDTQYF. The full variable domain, completed using reference TRBV5-6 and TRBJ2-3, is DAGVTQSPTHLIKTRGQQVTLRCSPKSGHDTVSWYQQALGQGPQFIFQYYEEEERQRGNFPDRFSGHQFPNYSSELNVNALLLGDSALYLCASSLAPERGDTQYFGPGTRLTVL.

The chain couples TRBV10-3 to TRBJ2-1, with 10 bases fitting TRBD2. V trimming: 7 bases; J trimming: 5 bases; junction bases outside the gene matches: 14. The germline V gene encodes CDR1 ENHRY and CDR2 SYGVKD. The length of the CDR3 is 17 residues. The CDR3 coding sequence is TGTGCCATCAATGCCAGCGGGAGGGCCGGGATTAACAATGAGCAGTTCTTC. Translating gives CAINASGRAGINNEQFF.